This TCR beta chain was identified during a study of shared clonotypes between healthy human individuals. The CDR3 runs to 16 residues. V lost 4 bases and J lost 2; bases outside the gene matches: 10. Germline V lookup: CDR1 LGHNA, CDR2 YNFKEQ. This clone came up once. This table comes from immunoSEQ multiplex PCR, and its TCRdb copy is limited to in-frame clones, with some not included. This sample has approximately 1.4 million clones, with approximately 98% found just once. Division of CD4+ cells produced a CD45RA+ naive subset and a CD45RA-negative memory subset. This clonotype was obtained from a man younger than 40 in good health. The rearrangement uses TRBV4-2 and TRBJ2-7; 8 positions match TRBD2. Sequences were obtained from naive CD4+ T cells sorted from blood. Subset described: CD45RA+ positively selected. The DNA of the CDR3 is TGTGCCAGCAGCCTAGGAACTAGCGGTTATACCTACGAGCAGTACTTC. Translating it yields CASSLGTSGYTYEQYF.